A selection of T cell receptor beta chains follows, all from one sample in a study of regulatory T cells in long-lasting Graves disease. In TCRdb, the multiplex PCR reads were re-called with MiXCR into one record per CDR3 protein. The repertoire holds 550,000 or so distinct CDR3 sequences, with about 11% as singletons. This same sample was also taken into another study, of T cells in Graves' hyperthyroidism and ophthalmopathy.

The sample in question was peripheral blood mononuclear cells (PBMCs), obtained at new diagnosis, from a patient treated with antithyroid drugs. These receptors all stem from a young woman with Graves disease. CDR3s include the opening cysteine and the closing phenylalanine or tryptophan. Fields, in order: clone size, V gene, J gene, D gene, CDR3 protein, CDR3 DNA. A D gene is named only where the DNA matches it firmly. Rows may omit the clone size; those that give it use once, few, many or a size class.

size: few; V: TRBV12-3/TRBV12-4; J: TRBJ1-1; D: .; CDR3: CASSFRIGQAFF; DNA: TGTGCCAGCAGTTTTAGGATCGGGCAGGCTTTCTTT
size: .; V: TRBV6-1; J: TRBJ2-1; D: TRBD1; CDR3: CASSEWLGGQGYDEQFF; DNA: TGTGCCAGCAGTGAATGGTTAGGGGGACAGGGGTACGATGAGCAGTTCTTC
size: many; V: TRBV6-2/TRBV6-3; J: TRBJ1-6; D: .; CDR3: CASSYSGGSSPLHF; DNA: TGTGCCAGCAGTTACTCAGGGGGGAGCTCACCCCTCCACTTT
size: .; V: TRBV4-1; J: TRBJ2-3; D: .; CDR3: CASSQDSRVDTQYF; DNA: TGCGCCAGCAGCCAAGATTCCCGAGTAGATACGCAGTATTTT
size: .; V: TRBV19; J: TRBJ2-1; D: .; CDR3: CASSIDKVDQFF; DNA: TGTGCCAGTAGTATAGATAAGGTAGATCAGTTCTTC
size: many; V: TRBV20-1; J: TRBJ1-1; D: .; CDR3: CSARDLLSWTEAFF; DNA: TGCAGTGCTAGAGATCTGTTGAGTTGGACTGAAGCTTTCTTT
size: few; V: TRBV18; J: TRBJ2-3; D: .; CDR3: CASSPPLGGSADTQYF; DNA: TGTGCCAGCTCACCACCGTTAGGGGGGAGCGCAGATACGCAGTATTTT
size: many; V: TRBV30; J: TRBJ1-5; D: .; CDR3: CAWSAPGGRGQPQHF; DNA: TGTGCCTGGAGTGCGCCGGGCGGGCGTGGTCAGCCCCAGCATTTT
size: many; V: TRBV20-1; J: TRBJ2-7; D: TRBD2; CDR3: CSAKAGGLDYEQYF; DNA: TGCAGTGCAAAAGCGGGAGGCCTCGACTACGAGCAGTACTTC
size: .; V: TRBV25-1; J: TRBJ2-1; D: .; CDR3: CASSGSGGSSYNEQFF; DNA: TGTGCCAGCAGTGGATCGGGCGGCAGCTCCTACAATGAGCAGTTCTTC
size: .; V: TRBV7-9; J: TRBJ2-7; D: TRBD1; CDR3: CASSLPTGGYEQYF; DNA: TGTGCCAGCAGCTTACCAACAGGGGGTTACGAGCAGTACTTC
size: .; V: TRBV20-1; J: TRBJ1-5; D: .; CDR3: CSISRGTLGLGQPQHF; DNA: TGCAGTATAAGTCGGGGAACGTTGGGATTGGGTCAGCCCCAGCATTTT
size: .; V: TRBV20-1; J: TRBJ1-2; D: .; CDR3: CSARDQGQSAAGYTF; DNA: TGCAGTGCTAGAGATCAAGGACAGAGCGCCGCTGGCTACACCTTC
size: .; V: TRBV4-1; J: TRBJ2-5; D: TRBD1; CDR3: CASSHSKLTGEETQYF; DNA: TGCGCCAGCAGCCATTCTAAGCTGACAGGGGAAGAGACCCAGTACTTC
size: many; V: TRBV4-3; J: TRBJ2-6; D: TRBD1; CDR3: CASSFRDRGPGANVLTF; DNA: TGCGCCAGCAGCTTCCGGGACAGGGGGCCTGGGGCCAACGTCCTGACTTTC
size: once; V: TRBV18; J: TRBJ1-1; D: .; CDR3: CASSLRIPSGFMNTEAFF; DNA: TGTGCCAGCTCACTCAGAATTCCTTCCGGGTTCATGAACACTGAAGCTTTCTTT
size: .; V: TRBV6-9; J: TRBJ1-2; D: TRBD1; CDR3: CASSSGTGGPYGYTF; DNA: TGTGCCAGCAGTTCCGGGACAGGGGGGCCTTATGGCTACACCTTC
size: .; V: TRBV12-3/TRBV12-4; J: TRBJ2-7; D: TRBD2; CDR3: CASTLAGQAYEQYF; DNA: TGTGCCAGCACGCTAGCGGGTCAAGCCTACGAGCAGTACTTC
size: few; V: TRBV6-1; J: TRBJ2-7; D: .; CDR3: CASSEAQGTPYEQYF; DNA: TGTGCCAGCAGTGAAGCTCAGGGGACCCCCTACGAGCAGTACTTC
size: many; V: TRBV29-1; J: TRBJ1-5; D: TRBD1; CDR3: CSVRQGNQPQHF; DNA: TGCAGCGTCAGACAGGGGAATCAGCCCCAGCATTTT
size: few; V: TRBV6-2/TRBV6-3; J: TRBJ2-3; D: .; CDR3: CASSGGREDTQYF; DNA: TGTGCCAGCAGTGGAGGTCGGGAAGATACGCAGTATTTT
size: .; V: TRBV28; J: TRBJ1-6; D: .; CDR3: CASSFTVNNSPLHF; DNA: TGTGCCAGCAGTTTTACAGTTAATAATTCACCCCTCCACTTT
size: many; V: TRBV28; J: TRBJ1-4; D: TRBD1; CDR3: CASSPGTGENEKLFF; DNA: TGTGCCAGCAGTCCCGGGACAGGGGAGAATGAAAAACTGTTTTTT
size: many; V: TRBV3-1; J: TRBJ2-7; D: .; CDR3: CASRGTAPHYEQYF; DNA: TGTGCCAGCAGGGGGACGGCTCCTCACTACGAGCAGTACTTC
size: many; V: TRBV2; J: TRBJ2-7; D: TRBD2; CDR3: CASSRTMTSGSAEQYF; DNA: TGTGCCAGCAGTCGAACGATGACTAGCGGGAGTGCTGAGCAGTACTTC
size: .; V: TRBV12-3/TRBV12-4; J: TRBJ1-6; D: .; CDR3: CASSEQAWSSYNSPLHF; DNA: TGTGCCAGCAGCGAACAGGCGTGGAGCTCCTATAATTCACCCCTCCACTTT
size: many; V: TRBV30; J: TRBJ1-5; D: .; CDR3: CAWSGPNWEPQHF; DNA: TGTGCCTGGAGTGGGCCCAATTGGGAGCCCCAGCATTTT
size: .; V: TRBV27; J: TRBJ1-4; D: .; CDR3: CASSPNLGTGPTNEKLFF; DNA: TGTGCCAGCAGTCCAAACCTTGGCACCGGGCCAACTAATGAAAAACTGTTTTTT
size: many; V: TRBV7-9; J: TRBJ2-5; D: .; CDR3: CASSLTQLQETQYF; DNA: TGTGCCAGCAGCTTAACTCAGTTGCAAGAGACCCAGTACTTC
size: many; V: TRBV28; J: TRBJ2-3; D: .; CDR3: CASSPPISTDTQYF; DNA: TGTGCCAGCAGTCCTCCGATTAGCACAGATACGCAGTATTTT
size: .; V: TRBV7-9; J: TRBJ2-7; D: TRBD1; CDR3: CASSGGQGSYKQYF; DNA: TGTGCCAGCAGCGGCGGACAGGGCTCCTACAAGCAGTACTTC
size: many; V: TRBV18; J: TRBJ1-1; D: .; CDR3: CASSAGENTEAFF; DNA: TGTGCCAGCTCGGCGGGGGAGAACACTGAAGCTTTCTTT
size: .; V: TRBV30; J: TRBJ2-3; D: TRBD2; CDR3: CAWTRARTSGRAGDTQYF; DNA: TGTGCCTGGACCCGGGCACGGACTAGCGGGAGGGCCGGAGATACGCAGTATTTT
size: few; V: TRBV13; J: TRBJ1-3; D: .; CDR3: CASSLGEVSADF; DNA: TGTGCCAGCAGCTTAGGCGAAGTTTCTGCCGATTTT
size: many; V: TRBV10-3; J: TRBJ1-2; D: TRBD1; CDR3: CAISESRDRGADGYTF; DNA: TGTGCCATCAGTGAGTCGAGGGACAGGGGCGCGGATGGCTACACCTTC
size: many; V: TRBV24-1; J: TRBJ1-1; D: .; CDR3: CATSDSRGGNTEAFF; DNA: TGTGCCACCAGTGATTCCAGGGGCGGGAACACTGAAGCTTTCTTT
size: many; V: TRBV6-2/TRBV6-3; J: TRBJ1-2; D: TRBD1; CDR3: CASRETGGYGYTF; DNA: TGTGCCAGCAGGGAGACAGGGGGCTATGGCTACACCTTC
size: many; V: TRBV6-1; J: TRBJ2-3; D: TRBD1; CDR3: CASSLTGTGEYF; DNA: TGTGCCAGCAGTCTAACCGGGACAGGGGAGTATTTT
size: .; V: TRBV20-1; J: TRBJ1-6; D: .; CDR3: CSARADQANNSPLHF; DNA: TGCAGTGCTAGAGCAGATCAGGCAAATAATTCACCCCTCCACTTT
size: few; V: TRBV19; J: TRBJ1-5; D: TRBD1; CDR3: CASSAAGQGYQPQHF; DNA: TGTGCCAGTAGTGCAGCGGGACAGGGATATCAGCCCCAGCATTTT
size: many; V: TRBV6-5; J: TRBJ1-1; D: .; CDR3: CASSYKTGAENTEAFF; DNA: TGTGCCAGCAGTTACAAGACGGGGGCAGAGAACACTGAAGCTTTCTTT
size: few; V: TRBV7-4; J: TRBJ2-1; D: .; CDR3: CASSLLPTAGEQFF; DNA: TGTGCCAGCAGCCTTCTTCCGACGGCGGGAGAGCAGTTCTTC
size: few; V: TRBV4-2; J: TRBJ1-4; D: .; CDR3: CASSQERGSDEKLFF; DNA: TGTGCCAGCAGCCAAGAACGAGGATCCGATGAAAAACTGTTTTTT
size: many; V: TRBV2; J: TRBJ1-1; D: TRBD1; CDR3: CASSATGPKAFF; DNA: TGTGCCAGCAGTGCGACAGGGCCTAAAGCTTTCTTT
size: few; V: TRBV19; J: TRBJ1-2; D: TRBD1; CDR3: CASNMGQGLDYGYTF; DNA: TGTGCCAGTAATATGGGACAGGGTCTTGACTATGGCTACACCTTC
size: .; V: TRBV19; J: TRBJ2-1; D: TRBD2; CDR3: CASSIMMGGRLYNELFF; DNA: TGTGCCAGTAGTATAATGATGGGCGGGAGACTCTACAATGAGCTGTTCTTC
size: many; V: TRBV12-3/TRBV12-4; J: TRBJ1-1; D: .; CDR3: CASSLEVRIEAFF; DNA: TGTGCCAGCAGTTTAGAGGTTCGTATCGAAGCTTTCTTT
size: many; V: TRBV9; J: TRBJ2-3; D: .; CDR3: CASSVGAPSTDTQYF; DNA: TGTGCCAGCAGCGTCGGAGCGCCTAGCACAGATACGCAGTATTTT